The rows below give T cell receptor beta chains drawn from one sample of a study of cytomegalovirus exposure and HLA in healthy donors. Repertoires were generated with immunoSEQ multiplex PCR, while TCRdb's copy carries only in-frame clones and drops some. The profile shows about 92,000 clones, about two thirds of them singletons. The sample consisted of PBMCs. The source is a man in his fifties or sixties in good health and CMV-seronegative. CDR3s include the opening cysteine and the closing phenylalanine or tryptophan. The order of the fields is V gene, J gene, D gene, CDR3 DNA, CDR3 protein. The D gene is left open where the match is weak.

V gene: TRBV4-3; J gene: TRBJ2-2; D gene: TRBD2; CDR3 DNA: TGCGCCAGCAGACAAGCGACTAGCTTTTATCTCACCGGGGAGCTGTTTTTT; CDR3 protein: CASRQATSFYLTGELFF
V gene: TRBV6-4; J gene: TRBJ1-1; D gene: NA; CDR3 DNA: TGTGCCAGCAGTGACACCCGACCCATTCCACTGAGGGCTTTCTTT; CDR3 protein: CASSDTRPIPLRAFF
V gene: TRBV7-2; J gene: TRBJ2-6; D gene: NA; CDR3 DNA: TGTGCCAGCAGCTATAGCTCTGGGGCCAACGTCCTGACTTTC; CDR3 protein: CASSYSSGANVLTF
V gene: TRBV9; J gene: TRBJ2-6; D gene: TRBD1; CDR3 DNA: TGTGCCAGCAGCCCACAGGGGTGGCCTGGGGCCAACGTCCTGACTTTC; CDR3 protein: CASSPQGWPGANVLTF
V gene: TRBV27; J gene: TRBJ1-5; D gene: TRBD1; CDR3 DNA: TGTGCCAGCAGTTTATACAGGGGACTAGGTCAGCCCCAGCATTTT; CDR3 protein: CASSLYRGLGQPQHF
V gene: TRBV19; J gene: TRBJ2-4; D gene: TRBD2; CDR3 DNA: TGTGCCAGTAGTATAGACTACCTATGGGGGGGGAGACTAGCCAAAAACATTCAGTACTTC; CDR3 protein: CASSIDYLWGGRLAKNIQYF
V gene: TRBV7-3; J gene: TRBJ2-7; D gene: TRBD1; CDR3 DNA: TGTGCCAGCAGCCTTATCCCCGGGACAGGGCCCTACGAGCAGTACTTC; CDR3 protein: CASSLIPGTGPYEQYF
V gene: TRBV4-1; J gene: TRBJ2-4; D gene: TRBD1; CDR3 DNA: TGCGCCAGCAGCCAATATCACGGACAGGGGGTAAACATTCAGTACTTC; CDR3 protein: CASSQYHGQGVNIQYF
V gene: TRBV19; J gene: TRBJ1-4; D gene: TRBD1; CDR3 DNA: TGTGCCAGTAGTCCGATACAGGGGGCGGCGGAAAAACTGTTTTTT; CDR3 protein: CASSPIQGAAEKLFF
V gene: TRBV5-1; J gene: TRBJ1-1; D gene: NA; CDR3 DNA: TGCGCCAGCAGCTTCCAGGGTAGGGACACTGAAGCTTTCTTT; CDR3 protein: CASSFQGRDTEAFF
V gene: TRBV18; J gene: TRBJ2-2; D gene: TRBD2; CDR3 DNA: TGTGCCAGCTCACCACAGCGGGAGGGCCTTACCGGGGAGCTGTTTTTT; CDR3 protein: CASSPQREGLTGELFF
V gene: TRBV18; J gene: TRBJ1-1; D gene: NA; CDR3 DNA: TGTGCCAGCTCACCACTCCAGGGAAGTGCTGAAGCTTTCTTT; CDR3 protein: CASSPLQGSAEAFF